The clone carrying this T cell receptor beta chain appeared many times. These data originate in a study of T-cell reconstitution after alpha-beta-depleted transplantation in children. Preparation of the TCRbeta library involved a method that used unique molecular identifiers. TCRdb re-derived calls from the PCR reads in MiXCR, one entry per CDR3 protein. The sample consists of 200,000 or so distinct CDR3 sequences, approximately 8.4% of them appearing once. V gave up 2 bases and J gave up 0 bases; unmatched junction bases: 8. The CDR3 runs to 18 residues. Germline CDR1 SGHRS, CDR2 YFSETQ. The clonotype was recovered from a male patient aged 2 to 10 who had a stem cell transplant for acute myeloid leukemia, so the T cells may come from the graft donor. This specimen consisted of PBMCs, mostly from graft donor cells, obtained 360 days after TCRalphabeta/CD19-depleted stem cell transplant. The rearrangement uses TRBV5-1 and TRBJ2-1; 10 bases align to TRBD2. CDR3 DNA: TGCGCCAGCAGCTTTCACGGACTAGCGGAGAGCTCCTACAATGAGCAGTTCTTC. Its protein is CASSFHGLAESSYNEQFF.